This T cell receptor beta chain was recorded in a study of shared clonotypes between healthy human individuals. Study outcomes and limitations: Naive CD4 clonotypes overlapped across several donors at roughly 4.5%.

Points on this clone: Its antigen is as yet unknown.

With 7 bases removed from V and 3 bases from J, the gap between germline ends came to 19 bases. The CDR3 is 15 residues long. CDR1 is SGHVS, CDR2 FNYEAQ, per germline. In the original analysis: Junction-only sequences without quality scores were provided by ImmunoSEQ, so filtering was different. TCRdb's table, derived via immunoSEQ multiplex PCR, lists solely in-frame clones and lacks some. Clonal size and the V and J genes are those of that table, whereas D and trimming came from the DNA. The sample yields some 2.1 million clones, 95% seen once. The sample consisted of naive CD4+ T cells sorted from blood. Subset noted: CD45RA+ positively selected. This clonotype was sampled from a man younger than 35 in good health. The rearrangement uses TRBV7-6 and TRBJ2-7, with D possibly being TRBD2 (5 bases). The CDR3 protein is CASNSGSERSYEQYF. In nucleotides, the CDR3 is TGTGCCAGCAATTCGGGGAGCGAGCGAAGCTACGAGCAGTACTTC.